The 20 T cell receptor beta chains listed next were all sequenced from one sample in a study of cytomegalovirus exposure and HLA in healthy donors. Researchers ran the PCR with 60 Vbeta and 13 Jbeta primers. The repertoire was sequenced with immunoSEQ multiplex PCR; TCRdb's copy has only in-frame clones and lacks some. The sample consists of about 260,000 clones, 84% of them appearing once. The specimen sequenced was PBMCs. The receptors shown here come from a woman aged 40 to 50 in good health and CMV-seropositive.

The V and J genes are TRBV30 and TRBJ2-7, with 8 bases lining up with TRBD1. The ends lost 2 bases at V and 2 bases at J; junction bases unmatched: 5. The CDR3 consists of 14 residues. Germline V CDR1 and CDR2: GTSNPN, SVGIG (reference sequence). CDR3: CAWSTRTGPYEQYF. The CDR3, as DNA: TGTGCCTGGAGTACCAGGACAGGGCCCTACGAGCAGTACTTC.

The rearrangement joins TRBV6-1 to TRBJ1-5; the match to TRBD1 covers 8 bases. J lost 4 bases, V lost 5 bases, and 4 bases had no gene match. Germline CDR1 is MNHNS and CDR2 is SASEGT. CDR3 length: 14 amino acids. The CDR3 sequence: CASSSGQGNQPQHF. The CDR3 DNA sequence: TGTGCCAGCAGTTCCGGACAGGGAAATCAGCCCCAGCATTTT.

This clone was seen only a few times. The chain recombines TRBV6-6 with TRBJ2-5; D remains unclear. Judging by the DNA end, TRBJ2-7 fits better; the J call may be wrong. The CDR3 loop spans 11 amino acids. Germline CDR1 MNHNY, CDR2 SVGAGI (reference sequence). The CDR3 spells CASSYNYEQYF. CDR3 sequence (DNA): TGTGCCAGCAGTTACAACTACGAGCAGTACTTC.

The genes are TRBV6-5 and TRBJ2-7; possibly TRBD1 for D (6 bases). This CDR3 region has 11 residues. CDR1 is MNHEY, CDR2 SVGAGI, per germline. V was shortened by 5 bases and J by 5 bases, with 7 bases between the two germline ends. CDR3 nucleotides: TGTGCCAGCAGTCACAGGGACGAGCAGTACTTC. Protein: CASSHRDEQYF.

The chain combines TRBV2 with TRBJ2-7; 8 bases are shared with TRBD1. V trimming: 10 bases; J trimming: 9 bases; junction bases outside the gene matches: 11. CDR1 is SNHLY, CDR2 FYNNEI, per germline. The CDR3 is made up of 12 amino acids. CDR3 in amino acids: CANQRQGSTQYF. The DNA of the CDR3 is TGTGCCAATCAGAGACAGGGGTCAACGCAGTACTTC.

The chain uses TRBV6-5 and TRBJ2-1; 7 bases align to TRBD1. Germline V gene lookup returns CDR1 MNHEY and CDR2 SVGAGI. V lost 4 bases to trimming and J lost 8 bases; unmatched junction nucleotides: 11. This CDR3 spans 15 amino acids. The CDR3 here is CASSSSYDRADEQFF. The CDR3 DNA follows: TGTGCCAGCAGTTCCTCCTACGACAGGGCTGATGAGCAGTTCTTC.

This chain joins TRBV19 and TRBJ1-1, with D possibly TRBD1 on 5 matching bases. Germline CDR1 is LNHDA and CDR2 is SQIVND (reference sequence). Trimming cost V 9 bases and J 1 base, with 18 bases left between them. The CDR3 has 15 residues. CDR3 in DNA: TGTGCCAGCATGCCCGGAACGCAGGGGAACACTGAAGCTTTCTTT. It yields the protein CASMPGTQGNTEAFF.

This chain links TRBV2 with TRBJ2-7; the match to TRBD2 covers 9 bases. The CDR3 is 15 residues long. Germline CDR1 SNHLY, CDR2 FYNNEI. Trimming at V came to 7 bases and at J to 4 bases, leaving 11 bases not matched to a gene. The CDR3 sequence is CASKGRLAELYEQYF. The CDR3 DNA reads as TGTGCCAGCAAGGGCCGACTAGCGGAGTTATACGAGCAGTACTTC.

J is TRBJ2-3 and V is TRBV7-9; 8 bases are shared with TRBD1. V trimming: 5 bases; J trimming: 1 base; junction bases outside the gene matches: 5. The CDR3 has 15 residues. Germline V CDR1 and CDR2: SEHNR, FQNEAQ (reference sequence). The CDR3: CASSPDRGGTDTQYF. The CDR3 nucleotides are TGTGCCAGCAGCCCTGACAGGGGTGGCACAGATACGCAGTATTTT. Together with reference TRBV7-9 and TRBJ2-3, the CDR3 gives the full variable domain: DTGVSQNPRHKITKRGQNVTFRCDPISEHNRLYWYRQTLGQGPEFLTYFQNEAQLEKSRLLSDRFSAERPKGSFSTLEIQRTEQGDSAMYLCASSPDRGGTDTQYFGPGTRLTVL.

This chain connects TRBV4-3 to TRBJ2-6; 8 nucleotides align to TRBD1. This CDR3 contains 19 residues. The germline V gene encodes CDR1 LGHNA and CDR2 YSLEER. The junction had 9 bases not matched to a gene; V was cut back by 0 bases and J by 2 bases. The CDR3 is CASSQDPGRGLAGANVLTF. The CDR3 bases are TGCGCCAGCAGCCAAGACCCGGGCAGGGGGCTTGCTGGGGCCAACGTCCTGACTTTC.

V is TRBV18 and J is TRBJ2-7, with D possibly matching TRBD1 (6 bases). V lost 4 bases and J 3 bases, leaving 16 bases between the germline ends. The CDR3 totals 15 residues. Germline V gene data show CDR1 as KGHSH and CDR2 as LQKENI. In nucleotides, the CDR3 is TGTGCCAGCTCACAAGGACAGCCACGACTCTACGAGCAGTACTTC. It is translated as CASSQGQPRLYEQYF.

The CDR3 sequence is CASSLRGGRRPDTQYF. The CDR3 DNA follows: TGTGCCAGCAGCCTGCGTGGAGGGCGGCGCCCAGATACGCAGTATTTT. The chain recombines TRBV7-8 with TRBJ2-3, with D possibly matching TRBD2 (6 bases). The V gene's germline CDR1 is SGHVS and CDR2 FQNEAQ. The CDR3 is 16 amino acids. Trimming stripped 5 bases from V and 4 bases from J, with 19 bases between.

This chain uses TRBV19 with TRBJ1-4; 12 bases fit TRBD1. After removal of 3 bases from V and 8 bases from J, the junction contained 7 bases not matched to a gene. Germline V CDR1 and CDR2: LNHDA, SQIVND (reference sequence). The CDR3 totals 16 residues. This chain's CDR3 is CASSIIAGTGGEKLFF. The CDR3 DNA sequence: TGTGCCAGTAGTATTATAGCCGGGACAGGGGGCGAAAAACTGTTTTTT.

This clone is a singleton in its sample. The CDR3 region is CASSIRQGDQPQHF. The CDR3 DNA reads as TGTGCCAGTAGTATTAGACAGGGGGATCAGCCCCAGCATTTT. The chain recombines TRBV19 with TRBJ1-5; 9 bases are a match to TRBD1. The CDR3 runs 14 residues. V lost 3 bases and J lost 5; bases outside the gene matches: 2. From germline, CDR1 is LNHDA and CDR2 SQIVND (reference sequence).

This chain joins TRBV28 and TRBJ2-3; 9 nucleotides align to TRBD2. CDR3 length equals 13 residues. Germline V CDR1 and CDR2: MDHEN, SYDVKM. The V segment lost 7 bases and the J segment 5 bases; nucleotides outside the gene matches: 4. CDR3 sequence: CASTPSGIDTQYF. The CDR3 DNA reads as TGTGCCAGCACCCCTAGCGGGATAGATACGCAGTATTTT.

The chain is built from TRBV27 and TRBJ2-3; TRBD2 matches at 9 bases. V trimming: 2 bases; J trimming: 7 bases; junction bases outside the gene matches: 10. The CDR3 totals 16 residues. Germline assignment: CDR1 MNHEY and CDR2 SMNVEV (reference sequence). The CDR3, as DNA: TGTGCCAGCAGTTTACAGAGCGGGAGGTCGGTAAATACGCAGTATTTT. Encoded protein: CASSLQSGRSVNTQYF.

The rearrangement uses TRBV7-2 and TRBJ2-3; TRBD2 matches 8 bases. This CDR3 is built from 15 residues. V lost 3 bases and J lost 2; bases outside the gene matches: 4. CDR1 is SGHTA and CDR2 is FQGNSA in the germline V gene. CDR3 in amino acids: CASSLAGGPTDTQYF. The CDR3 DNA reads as TGTGCCAGCAGCTTGGCGGGAGGCCCCACAGATACGCAGTATTTT. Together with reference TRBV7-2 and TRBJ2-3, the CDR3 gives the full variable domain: GAGVSQSPSNKVTEKGKDVELRCDPISGHTALYWYRQSLGQGLEFLIYFQGNSAPDKSGLPSDRFSAERTGGSVSTLTIQRTQQEDSAVYLCASSLAGGPTDTQYFGPGTRLTVL.

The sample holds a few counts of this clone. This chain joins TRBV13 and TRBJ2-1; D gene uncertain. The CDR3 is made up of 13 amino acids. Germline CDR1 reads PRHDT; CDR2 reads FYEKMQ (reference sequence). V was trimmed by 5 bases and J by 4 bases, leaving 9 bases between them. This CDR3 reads CASSSSRYNEQFF. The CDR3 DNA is TGTGCCAGCAGCAGTTCTAGGTACAATGAGCAGTTCTTC.

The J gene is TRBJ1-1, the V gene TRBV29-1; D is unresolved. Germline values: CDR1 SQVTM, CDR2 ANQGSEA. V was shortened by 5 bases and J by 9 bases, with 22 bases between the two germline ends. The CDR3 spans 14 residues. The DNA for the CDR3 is TGCAGCGTTCAAAGGACTCAACCTCGAGGGAAAGCTTTCTTT. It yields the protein CSVQRTQPRGKAFF.

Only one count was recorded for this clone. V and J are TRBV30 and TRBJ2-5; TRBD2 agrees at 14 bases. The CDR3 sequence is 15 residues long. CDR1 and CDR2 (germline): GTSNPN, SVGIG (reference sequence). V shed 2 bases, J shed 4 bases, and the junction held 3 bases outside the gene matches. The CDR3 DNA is TGTGCCTGGAGTCGACTAGCGGGAGGGCGAGAGACCCAGTACTTC. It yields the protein CAWSRLAGGRETQYF.